These 12 T cell receptor beta chains came from one sample sequenced in a study of shared clonotypes between healthy human individuals. Using immunoSEQ multiplex PCR, the repertoire was profiled, and TCRdb retains in-frame clones only, with some absent. The top ten clones hold about 12% of a sample with some 500,000 clones, approximately 79% of them seen once. Sequencing was performed on PBMCs. The source is a woman aged 40 to 49 in good health. Some clones in this sample may be carry-over from other donors' samples.

This clone occurred once. The chain joins TRBV2 to TRBJ1-2, with D perhaps TRBD1 (6 bases). The length of the CDR3 is 13 residues. Trimming took off 5 bases at V and 0 bases at J, with 7 bases between the two ends. Germline V gives CDR1 SNHLY, CDR2 FYNNEI. CDR3 bases: TGTGCCAGCAGTCGGACAGCTAACTATGGCTACACCTTC. Translating gives CASSRTANYGYTF.

The gene calls are TRBV6-1 and TRBJ2-3, with D tentatively TRBD2 (6 bases). The CDR3 contains 13 residues. Trimming stripped 11 bases from V and 3 bases from J, with 15 bases between. CDR1 is MNHNS, CDR2 SASEGT, per germline. Here the CDR3 DNA reads TGTGCCGGACGGGGACTCGGGACAGATACGCAGTATTTT. This gives the protein CAGRGLGTDTQYF.

The genes are TRBV4-2 and TRBJ2-1; 7 bases line up with TRBD2. Germline values: CDR1 LGHNA, CDR2 YNFKEQ. The CDR3 spans 17 residues. The trim removed 0 bases at V and 0 bases at J, leaving 5 bases unmatched. CDR3 coding DNA: TGTGCCAGCAGCCAAGAGTCAGGCGGGAGCTCCTACAATGAGCAGTTCTTC. This codes for CASSQESGGSSYNEQFF.

V usage is TRBV29-1 and J usage is TRBJ2-1, with 7 bases that match TRBD2. The V and J ends lost 2 bases and 10 bases, in that order; junction bases with no gene match: 8. Per the germline V gene, CDR1 is SQVTM and CDR2 is ANQGSEA. The CDR3 is 13 amino acids. CDR3 protein: CSVETAWGGEQFF. CDR3 DNA: TGCAGCGTTGAAACGGCGTGGGGGGGGGAGCAGTTCTTC.

As to this clone: Other DNA sequences in the same sample also yield this CDR3. The rearrangement uses TRBV5-1 and TRBJ2-7; 9 nucleotides agree with TRBD1. This CDR3 has 14 amino acids. Germline V lookup: CDR1 SGHRS, CDR2 YFSETQ. V lost 3 bases to trimming and J lost 2 bases; unmatched junction nucleotides: 3. The CDR3 is CASSSTGGAYEQYF. The CDR3 bases are TGCGCCAGCAGCTCGACAGGGGGAGCCTACGAGCAGTACTTC. Complete variable domain (other parts from reference TRBV5-1 and TRBJ2-7): KAGVTQTPRYLIKTRGQQVTLSCSPISGHRSVSWYQQTPGQGLQFLFEYFSETQRNKGNFPGRFSGRQFSNSRSEMNVSTLELGDSALYLCASSSTGGAYEQYFGPGTRLTVT.

The chain employs TRBV5-8 and TRBJ2-1; 8 bases are a match to TRBD1. There are 15 residues in the CDR3. V gave up 1 base and J gave up 4 bases; unmatched junction bases: 4. Germline V gene sequence: CDR1 SGHTS, CDR2 YDEGEE. The chain's CDR3 is CASSLWGQVYNEQFF. As DNA, the CDR3 is TGTGCCAGCAGCTTGTGGGGACAGGTGTACAATGAGCAGTTCTTC.

The V call is TRBV25-1, the J call TRBJ1-3; D is possibly TRBD1 (6 bases). CDR1 is MGHDK and CDR2 is SYGVNS in the germline V gene. V shed 3 bases and J shed 2 bases, with 11 bases lying between them. The CDR3 consists of 15 residues. The CDR3, as DNA: TGTGCCAGCAGTGATGGGACAATCACTGGAAACACCATATATTTT. It encodes CASSDGTITGNTIYF.

The sample holds a few counts of this clone. V and J are TRBV11-2 and TRBJ1-5; weak D call: TRBD1 (6 bases). The CDR3 length is 14 residues. The germline CDR1 and CDR2 sequences are SGHAT and FQNNGV. Trimming stripped 1 base from V and 7 bases from J, with 11 bases between. The CDR3 reads CASSLAGGEQPQHF. The CDR3 DNA reads as TGTGCCAGCAGCTTAGCCGGGGGCGAGCAGCCCCAGCATTTT.

V gene TRBV30 combines with J gene TRBJ1-4; unclear D gene. The CDR3 extends over 15 amino acids. Germline V CDR1 and CDR2: GTSNPN, SVGIG (reference sequence). Trimming shortened V by 1 base and J by 3 bases, and 12 bases separated the two germline ends. CDR3 sequence: CAWSAKTGANEKLFF. CDR3 bases: TGTGCCTGGAGTGCGAAGACGGGAGCTAATGAAAAACTGTTTTTT. The variable domain in full, with the rest retrieved from reference TRBV30 and TRBJ1-4, is SQTIHQWPATLVQPVGSPLSLECTVEGTSNPNLYWYRQAAGRGLQLLFYSVGIGQISSEVPQNLSASRPQDRQFILSSKKLLLSDSGFYLCAWSAKTGANEKLFFGSGTQLSVL.

The J gene is TRBJ2-7, the V gene TRBV4-1, with 10 bases that match TRBD1. The germline gives CDR1 MGHRA, CDR2 YSYEKL. V gave up 4 bases and J gave up 2 bases; unmatched junction bases: 8. The CDR3 runs to 16 residues. The CDR3 region is CASSPRTGTGAYEQYF. Here the CDR3 DNA reads TGCGCCAGCAGCCCAAGAACCGGGACAGGGGCCTACGAGCAGTACTTC.

The chain uses TRBV14 and TRBJ2-6; D gene unclear. V was trimmed by 7 bases and J by 0 bases, leaving 4 bases between them. The CDR3 covers 13 residues. Germline V gene lookup returns CDR1 SGHDN and CDR2 FVKESK. The CDR3 sequence is CASKSSGANVLTF. CDR3 nucleotide sequence: TGTGCCAGCAAGAGCTCTGGGGCCAACGTCCTGACTTTC.

The chain uses TRBV5-1 and TRBJ2-7, with D possibly being TRBD1 (5 bases). There are 15 residues in the CDR3. Germline V gene sequence: CDR1 SGHRS, CDR2 YFSETQ. V lost 2 bases to trimming and J lost 3 bases, with 15 bases between them. The CDR3 is CASSFRQNEYYEQYF. The CDR3 region has the DNA TGCGCCAGCAGCTTCCGACAGAATGAATACTACGAGCAGTACTTC.